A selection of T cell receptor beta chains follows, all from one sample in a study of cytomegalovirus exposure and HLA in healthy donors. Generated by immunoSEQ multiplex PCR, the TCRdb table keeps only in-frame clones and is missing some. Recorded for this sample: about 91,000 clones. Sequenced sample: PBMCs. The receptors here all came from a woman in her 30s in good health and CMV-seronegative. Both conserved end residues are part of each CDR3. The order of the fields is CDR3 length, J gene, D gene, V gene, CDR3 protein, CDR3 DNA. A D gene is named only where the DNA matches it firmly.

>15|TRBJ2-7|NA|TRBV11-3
CASSPQGQRGYEQYF
TGTGCCAGCAGCCCACAAGGACAGCGGGGATACGAGCAGTACTTC
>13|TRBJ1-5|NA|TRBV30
CAWRPAGNQPQHF
TGTGCCTGGAGGCCAGCAGGGAATCAGCCCCAGCATTTT
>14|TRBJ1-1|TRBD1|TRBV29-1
CSVGQGFPNTEAFF
TGCAGCGTTGGACAGGGATTTCCGAACACTGAAGCTTTCTTT
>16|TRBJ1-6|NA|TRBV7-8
CASSLIQNSYNSPLHF
TGTGCCAGCAGCTTAATCCAGAACTCCTATAATTCACCCCTCCACTTT
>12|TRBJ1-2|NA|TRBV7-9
CASRGDDYGYTF
TGTGCCAGCAGGGGAGATGACTATGGCTACACCTTC
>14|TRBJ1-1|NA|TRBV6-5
CASSYSTGSTEAFF
TGTGCCAGCAGTTACTCGACTGGTAGCACTGAAGCTTTCTTT
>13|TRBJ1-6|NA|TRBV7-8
CASSSASDSPLHF
TGTGCCAGCAGCTCAGCTTCGGATTCACCCCTCCACTTT
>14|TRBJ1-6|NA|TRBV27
CASSLGYGFTGLHF
TGTGCCAGCAGTTTAGGGTACGGGTTCACGGGCCTCCACTTT
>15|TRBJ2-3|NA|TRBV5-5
CASSSRDTSTDTQYF
TGTGCCAGCAGCTCCCGGGACACCAGCACAGATACGCAGTATTTT
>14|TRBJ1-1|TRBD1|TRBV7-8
CASSARDRSHEAFF
TGTGCCAGCAGCGCCCGGGACAGAAGCCATGAAGCTTTCTTT
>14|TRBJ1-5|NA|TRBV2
CASLQGFGNQPQHF
TGTGCCAGCCTCCAGGGTTTCGGCAATCAGCCCCAGCATTTT
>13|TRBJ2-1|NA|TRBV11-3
CASSLDSGNEQFF
TGTGCCAGCAGCTTAGATTCAGGCAATGAGCAGTTCTTC
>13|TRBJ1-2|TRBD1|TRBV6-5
CASSPGQFYGYTF
TGTGCCAGCAGCCCGGGACAGTTCTATGGCTACACCTTC
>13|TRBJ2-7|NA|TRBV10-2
CASSETRVYEQYF
TGCGCCAGCAGTGAGACTAGAGTCTACGAGCAGTACTTC
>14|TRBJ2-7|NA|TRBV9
CAGSANRDSYEQYF
TGTGCCGGCAGCGCTAACAGGGACTCCTACGAGCAGTACTTC
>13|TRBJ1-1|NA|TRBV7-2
CASSLGRNTEAFF
TGTGCCAGCAGCTTAGGTCGGAACACTGAAGCTTTCTTT
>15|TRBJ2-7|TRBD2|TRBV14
CASSQSPGGFYEQYF
TGTGCCAGCAGCCAAAGCCCGGGAGGATTTTACGAGCAGTACTTC
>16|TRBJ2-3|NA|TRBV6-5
CASSYSRPTEARTQYF
TGTGCCAGCAGTTACTCGCGGCCAACGGAAGCACGTACGCAGTATTTT
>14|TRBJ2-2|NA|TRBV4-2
CASSQDSGPGELFF
TGTGCCAGCAGCCAAGATTCAGGGCCCGGGGAGCTGTTTTTT
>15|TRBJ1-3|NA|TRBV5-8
CASSGGPISGNTIYF
TGTGCCAGCAGCGGGGGCCCAATCTCTGGAAACACCATATATTTT
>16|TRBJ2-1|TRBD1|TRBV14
CASSRSKGASYNEQFF
TGTGCCAGCAGCCGAAGTAAGGGGGCCTCCTACAATGAGCAGTTCTTC
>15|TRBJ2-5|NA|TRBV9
CASSVGVGGQETQYF
TGTGCCAGCAGCGTAGGGGTGGGGGGCCAAGAGACCCAGTACTTC
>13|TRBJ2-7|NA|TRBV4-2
CASSQSRTTLQYF
TGTGCCAGCAGCCAATCCAGGACTACTTTGCAGTACTTC
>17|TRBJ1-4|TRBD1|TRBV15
CATSRDPQGKSNEKLFF
TGTGCCACCAGCAGAGACCCACAGGGGAAAAGTAATGAAAAACTGTTTTTT
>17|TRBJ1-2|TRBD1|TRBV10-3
CAISESSPRDSNYGYTF
TGTGCCATCAGTGAGTCGAGTCCCCGGGACAGTAACTATGGCTACACCTTC
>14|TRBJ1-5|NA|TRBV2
CASSEAQAYQPQHF
TGTGCCAGCAGTGAGGCACAGGCCTATCAGCCCCAGCATTTT
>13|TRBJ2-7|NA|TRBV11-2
CASSARLGGEQYF
TGTGCCAGCAGCGCCAGACTGGGGGGCGAGCAGTACTTC
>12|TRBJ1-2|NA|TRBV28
CASRIQGGGYTF
TGTGCCAGCAGAATACAGGGTGGTGGCTACACCTTC
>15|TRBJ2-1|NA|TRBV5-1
CASSLVGGAYNEQFF
TGCGCCAGCAGCTTGGTTGGCGGGGCCTACAATGAGCAGTTCTTC
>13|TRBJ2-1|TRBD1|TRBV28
CAGGDRVYNEQFF
TGTGCAGGGGGGGACAGGGTCTACAATGAGCAGTTCTTC
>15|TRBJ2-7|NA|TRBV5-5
CASSLVPGESYEQYF
TGTGCCAGCAGCTTGGTGCCAGGGGAAAGCTACGAGCAGTACTTC
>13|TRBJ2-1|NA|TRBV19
CASSILTRDEQFF
TGTGCCAGTAGTATCCTCACTCGCGATGAGCAGTTCTTC
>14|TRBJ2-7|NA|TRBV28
CASSGGTSSYEQYF
TGTGCCAGCAGTGGGGGCACGAGCTCCTACGAGCAGTACTTC
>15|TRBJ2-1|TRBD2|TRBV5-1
CASSLPSGGADEQFF
TGCGCCAGCAGCTTACCTAGCGGGGGGGCGGATGAGCAGTTCTTC
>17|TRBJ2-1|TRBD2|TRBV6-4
CASSDSRASGRGHEQFF
TGTGCCAGCAGTGACTCGAGAGCTAGCGGGAGGGGCCATGAGCAGTTCTTC
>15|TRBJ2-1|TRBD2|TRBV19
CASLSLAGERNEQFF
TGTGCCAGTCTCTCACTAGCGGGAGAACGCAATGAGCAGTTCTTC
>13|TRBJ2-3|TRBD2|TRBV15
CATSGNGGDTQYF
TGTGCCACCTCAGGCAACGGGGGGGATACGCAGTATTTT
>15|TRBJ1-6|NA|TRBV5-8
CASSLTGLQNSPLHF
TGTGCCAGCAGCCTCACAGGTCTGCAGAATTCACCCCTCCACTTT
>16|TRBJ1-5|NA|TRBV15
CATSRGGGGGNQPQHF
TGTGCCACCAGCAGGGGCGGGGGCGGGGGCAATCAGCCCCAGCATTTT
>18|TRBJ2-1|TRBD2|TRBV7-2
CASSLGRTSGSSYNEQFF
TGTGCCAGCAGCTTAGGAAGGACTAGCGGGAGCTCCTACAATGAGCAGTTCTTC
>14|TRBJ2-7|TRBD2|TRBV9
CASSVELAGGKQYF
TGTGCCAGCAGCGTAGAACTAGCGGGAGGGAAGCAGTACTTC
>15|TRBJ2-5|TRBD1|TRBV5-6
CASSLAGGARGTQYF
TGTGCCAGCAGCTTGGCAGGGGGCGCCCGGGGGACCCAGTACTTC
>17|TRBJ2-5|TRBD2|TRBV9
CASSVGTSGGVQETQYF
TGTGCCAGCAGCGTAGGTACTAGCGGGGGGGTCCAGGAGACCCAGTACTTC
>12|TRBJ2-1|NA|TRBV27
CASSFNYNEQFF
TGTGCCAGCAGTTTCAACTACAATGAGCAGTTCTTC
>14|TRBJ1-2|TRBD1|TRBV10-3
CAIGTGTGEYGYTF
TGTGCCATCGGCACCGGGACAGGGGAATATGGCTACACCTTC
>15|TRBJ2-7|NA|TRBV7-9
CASMYPRVGGGEQYF
TGTGCCAGCATGTATCCTAGGGTAGGAGGGGGCGAGCAGTACTTC
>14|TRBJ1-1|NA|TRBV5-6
CASSLARRNTEAFF
TGTGCCAGCAGCTTGGCTAGGAGGAACACTGAAGCTTTCTTT
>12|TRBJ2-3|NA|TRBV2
CASSTRGDTQYF
TGTGCCAGCTCTACAAGGGGGGATACGCAGTATTTT
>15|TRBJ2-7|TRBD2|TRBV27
CASRPTSGDFYEQYF
TGTGCCAGCAGACCTACTAGCGGGGACTTCTACGAGCAGTACTTC
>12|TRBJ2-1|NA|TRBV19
CASKDSYNEQFF
TGTGCCAGTAAGGACAGCTACAATGAGCAGTTCTTC
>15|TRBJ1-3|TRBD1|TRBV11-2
CASSLTGVAGNTIYF
TGTGCCAGCAGCCTGACAGGGGTGGCCGGAAACACCATATATTTT
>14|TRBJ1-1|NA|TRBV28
CASKVPGDSAEAFF
TGTGCCAGCAAAGTACCGGGAGATAGCGCTGAAGCTTTCTTT
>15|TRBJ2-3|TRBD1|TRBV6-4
CASSSQGADSDTQYF
TGTGCCAGCAGTTCCCAGGGGGCCGATTCAGATACGCAGTATTTT
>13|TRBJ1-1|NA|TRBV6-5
CASSTSENTEAFF
TGTGCCAGCAGTACCTCAGAAAACACTGAAGCTTTCTTT
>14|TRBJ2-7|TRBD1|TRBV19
CASSMRQGFYEQYF
TGTGCCAGTAGTATGAGACAGGGGTTCTACGAGCAGTACTTC